This T cell receptor (beta chain) came from a study of blood T cells in healthy people across ages. This clonotype was found many times. The antigen remains unidentified. Study results and limitations: Reliance upon unsorted PBMCs precluded definitive naive versus antigen-experienced comparison. Estimated diversity that came from one million T cells was considered an underestimate.

Sample-barcoded 5' priming and a J-beta primer mix drove a second PCR of roughly 7 to 11 cycles. TCRdb re-called the 5' RACE reads with MiXCR, one entry per CDR3 protein. Of about 650,000 distinct CDR3 sequences detected, 32% appear once; the ten largest clones hold over 15%. The CDR3 runs to 13 residues. Germline-derived CDR1 and CDR2 are MNHNY and SVGAGI (reference sequence). V was shortened by 6 bases and J by 4 bases, with 12 bases between the two germline ends. Researchers report isolating at least 6.5 million PBMCs per sample. Sequencing input: blood. This TCR was recovered from a woman aged 80 or over in good health. The J gene is TRBJ2-5, the V gene TRBV6-6; TRBD2 might be the D (7 bases). The chain's CDR3 is CASSKGGGETQYF. The CDR3 coding sequence is TGTGCCAGCAGCAAGGGGGGGGGAGAGACCCAGTACTTC.